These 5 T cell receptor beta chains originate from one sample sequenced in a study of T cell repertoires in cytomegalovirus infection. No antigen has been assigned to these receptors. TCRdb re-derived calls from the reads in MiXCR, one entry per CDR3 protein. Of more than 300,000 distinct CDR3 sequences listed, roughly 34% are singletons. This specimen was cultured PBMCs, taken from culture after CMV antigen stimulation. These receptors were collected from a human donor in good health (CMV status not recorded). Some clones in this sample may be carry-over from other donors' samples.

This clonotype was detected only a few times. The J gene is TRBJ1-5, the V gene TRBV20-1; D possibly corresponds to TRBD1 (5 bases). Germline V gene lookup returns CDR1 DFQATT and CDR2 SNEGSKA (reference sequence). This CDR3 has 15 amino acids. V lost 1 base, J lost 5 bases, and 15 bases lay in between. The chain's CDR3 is CSARAGGRGYQPQHF. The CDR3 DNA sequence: TGCAGTGCTAGAGCCGGGGGGAGGGGCTATCAGCCCCAGCATTTT.

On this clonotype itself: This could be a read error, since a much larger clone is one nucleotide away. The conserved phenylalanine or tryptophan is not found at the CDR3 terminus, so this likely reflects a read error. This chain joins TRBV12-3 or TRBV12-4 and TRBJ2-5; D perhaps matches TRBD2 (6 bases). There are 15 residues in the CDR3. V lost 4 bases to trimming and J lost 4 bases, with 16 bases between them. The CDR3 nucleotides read TGTGCCAGCAGTTCAACGGGAGCTGGTGGAGAGACCCAGTACTTA. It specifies CASSSTGAGGETQYL.

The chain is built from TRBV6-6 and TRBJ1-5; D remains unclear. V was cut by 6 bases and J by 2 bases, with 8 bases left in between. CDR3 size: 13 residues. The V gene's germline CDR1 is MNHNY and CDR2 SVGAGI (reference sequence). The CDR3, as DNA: TGTGCCAGCAGACTATTTGGCAATCAGCCCCAGCATTTT. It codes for CASRLFGNQPQHF.

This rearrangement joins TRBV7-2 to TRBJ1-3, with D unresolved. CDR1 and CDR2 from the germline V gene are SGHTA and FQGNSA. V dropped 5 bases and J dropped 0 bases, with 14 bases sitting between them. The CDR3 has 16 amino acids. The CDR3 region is CASSRGLTYSGNTIYF. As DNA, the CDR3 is TGTGCCAGCAGCCGAGGACTAACCTACTCTGGAAACACCATATATTTT.

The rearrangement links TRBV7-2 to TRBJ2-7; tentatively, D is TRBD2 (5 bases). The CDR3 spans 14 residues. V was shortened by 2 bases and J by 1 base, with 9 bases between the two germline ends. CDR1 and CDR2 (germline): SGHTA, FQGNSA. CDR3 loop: CASSLLAYSYEQYV. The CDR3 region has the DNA TGTGCCAGCAGCTTACTAGCTTATTCCTACGAGCAGTACGTC.